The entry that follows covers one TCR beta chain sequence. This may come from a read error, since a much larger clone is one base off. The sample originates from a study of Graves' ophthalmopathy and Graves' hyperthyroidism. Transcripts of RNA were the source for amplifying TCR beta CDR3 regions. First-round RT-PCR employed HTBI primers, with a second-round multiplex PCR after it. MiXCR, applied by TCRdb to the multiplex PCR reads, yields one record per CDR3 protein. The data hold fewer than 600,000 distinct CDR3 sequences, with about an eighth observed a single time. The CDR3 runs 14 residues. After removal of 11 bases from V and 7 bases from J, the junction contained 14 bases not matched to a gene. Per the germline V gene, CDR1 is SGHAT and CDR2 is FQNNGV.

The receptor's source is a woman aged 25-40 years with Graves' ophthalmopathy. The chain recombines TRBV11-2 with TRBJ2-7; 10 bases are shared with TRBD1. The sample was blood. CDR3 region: CACTLRQGAREQYF. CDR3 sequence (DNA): TGTGCCTGCACCCTTCGACAGGGGGCGCGAGAGCAGTACTTC.